This is a list of T cell receptor beta chains from one sample in a study of blood T cell repertoires in COVID-19. Sequenced by immunoSEQ multiplex PCR; TCRdb stores in-frame clones only, minus some. The table lists some 150,000 clones, over 75% of them singletons. The sequenced sample was PBMCs or T cells enriched from blood (not recorded which). The receptors derive from a young woman who had recovered from COVID-19. Both conserved end residues are part of each CDR3. The order of the fields is J gene, V gene, CDR3 protein.

J: TRBJ2-5
V: TRBV28
CDR3: CASSYQTSGGETQYF

J: TRBJ2-2
V: TRBV6-6
CDR3: CASSRDRPNTGELFF

J: TRBJ2-1
V: TRBV5-6
CDR3: CASSLVAGGYNEQFF

J: TRBJ1-2
V: TRBV30
CDR3: CAWSVPDRSYGYTF

J: TRBJ1-5
V: TRBV19
CDR3: CASSILVDNNQPQHF

J: TRBJ1-2
V: TRBV28
CDR3: CASSSVGASDYGYTF

J: TRBJ2-7
V: TRBV6-5
CDR3: CASRGRGYEQYF

J: TRBJ1-1
V: TRBV7-9
CDR3: CASSPDWNTEAFF

J: TRBJ1-2
V: TRBV7-9
CDR3: CASSLGPTGTEHYGYTF

J: TRBJ1-2
V: TRBV14
CDR3: CASSPNRAGYTF

J: TRBJ2-3
V: TRBV29-1
CDR3: CSVGGFVSSDTQYF

J: TRBJ2-7
V: TRBV29-1
CDR3: CSVLLWSSYEQYF

J: TRBJ1-2
V: TRBV7-9
CDR3: CASSLGQGLGYTF

J: TRBJ2-7
V: TRBV2
CDR3: CASSEGWTGLTYEQYF

J: TRBJ2-1
V: TRBV4-2
CDR3: CASNQEGPYNEQFF

J: TRBJ1-1
V: TRBV27
CDR3: CASSLNDAENTEAFF

J: TRBJ2-3
V: TRBV2
CDR3: CASSLLAGGRSDTQYF

J: TRBJ2-7
V: TRBV7-9
CDR3: CASSSTTTQSGTYEQYF

J: TRBJ2-2
V: TRBV18
CDR3: CASSPGLAGETGELFF

J: TRBJ1-2
V: TRBV18
CDR3: CASSPWADGNGYTF

J: TRBJ2-7
V: TRBV29-1
CDR3: CSVDPGGANSYEQYF

J: TRBJ2-7
V: TRBV6-5
CDR3: CASSYRDEQYF

J: TRBJ2-1
V: TRBV3-1/TRBV3-2
CDR3: CASSQGLANFAFF

J: TRBJ2-7
V: TRBV29-1
CDR3: CSVTDTQGAQYF

J: TRBJ1-5
V: TRBV28
CDR3: CATRKDQPQHF

J: TRBJ1-5
V: TRBV9
CDR3: CASSLGQGNNQPQHF

J: TRBJ2-5
V: TRBV7-3
CDR3: CASSYCRRQREIETQYF

J: TRBJ1-2
V: TRBV7-7
CDR3: CASSLANQNIYGYTF

J: TRBJ2-1
V: TRBV10-1
CDR3: CASRKSPLSLVDNEQFF

J: TRBJ2-1
V: TRBV18
CDR3: CASASSVDEQFF

J: TRBJ2-4
V: TRBV27
CDR3: CASSLLAGLAKNIQYF

J: TRBJ1-2
V: TRBV7-9
CDR3: CASSLSGYGYTF

J: TRBJ1-1
V: TRBV6-2/TRBV6-3
CDR3: CASSSWTGNTEAFF

J: TRBJ2-3
V: TRBV6-6
CDR3: CASSRGTSGRILTSTDTQYF

J: TRBJ2-1
V: TRBV2
CDR3: CASSEERIPLNEQFF

J: TRBJ2-1
V: TRBV7-2
CDR3: CASSLAQREQQFF

J: TRBJ2-3
V: TRBV6-4
CDR3: CASSDSTAGGADTQYF

J: TRBJ2-1
V: TRBV29-1
CDR3: CSVLAGGYNEQFF

J: TRBJ2-3
V: TRBV29-1
CDR3: CSAGQESTDTQYF

J: TRBJ2-1
V: TRBV7-8
CDR3: CASSWRSSGRGNEQFF

J: TRBJ2-5
V: TRBV5-1
CDR3: CASSLAGTGLRRETQYF

J: TRBJ2-1
V: TRBV7-3
CDR3: CASSPSRLAGEVEQFF

J: TRBJ2-5
V: TRBV4-1
CDR3: CASSPSGTSGRTQYF

J: TRBJ1-1
V: TRBV6-6
CDR3: CASSTNRDVAFF

J: TRBJ1-5
V: TRBV14
CDR3: CASSQEFLGLEGQPQHF

J: TRBJ2-3
V: TRBV24-1
CDR3: CATSDRTSGFHTQYF

J: TRBJ1-3
V: TRBV5-8
CDR3: CASSLGQGVGNTIYF

J: TRBJ1-2
V: TRBV28
CDR3: CASNPGRSFWYGYTF

J: TRBJ1-5
V: TRBV6-6
CDR3: CASSPGQGYQPQHF

J: TRBJ1-3
V: TRBV5-5
CDR3: CASSDRAGNTIYF

J: TRBJ1-1
V: TRBV12-5
CDR3: CASGFPLGGLANTEAFF

J: TRBJ2-5
V: TRBV3-1/TRBV3-2
CDR3: CASSQGQVGETQYF

J: TRBJ2-1
V: TRBV7-3
CDR3: CASSLGAGAYNEQFF

J: TRBJ1-1
V: TRBV30
CDR3: CAWSPNSNTEAFF

J: TRBJ2-7
V: TRBV7-8
CDR3: CASSLGSGTGGLVEQYF